The entry below describes one T cell receptor beta chain. The junction had 7 bases not matched to a gene; V was cut back by 4 bases and J by 6 bases. Looked up from germline, CDR1 is MGHDK and CDR2 is SYGVNS. This CDR3 region has 14 residues. The study ran its PCR with 60 Vbeta and 13 Jbeta primers. The assay was immunoSEQ multiplex PCR, and TCRdb's table has in-frame clones only and misses some. In the table there are roughly 180,000 clones, 75% of which are singletons. The sample belongs to a study of cytomegalovirus exposure and HLA in healthy donors. Background on the study: An analysis done earlier identified 90 million to 120 million unique TCR beta sequences from 200 million or so T cells.

Sequenced material: PBMCs. The clonotype was recovered from a woman in her forties in good health and CMV-seropositive. The V gene is TRBV25-1, the J gene TRBJ2-7, with TRBD1 matching 9 bases. The CDR3 loop is CASSAGQGSVEQYF. CDR3 nucleotides: TGTGCCAGCAGTGCGGGACAGGGATCGGTCGAGCAGTACTTC.